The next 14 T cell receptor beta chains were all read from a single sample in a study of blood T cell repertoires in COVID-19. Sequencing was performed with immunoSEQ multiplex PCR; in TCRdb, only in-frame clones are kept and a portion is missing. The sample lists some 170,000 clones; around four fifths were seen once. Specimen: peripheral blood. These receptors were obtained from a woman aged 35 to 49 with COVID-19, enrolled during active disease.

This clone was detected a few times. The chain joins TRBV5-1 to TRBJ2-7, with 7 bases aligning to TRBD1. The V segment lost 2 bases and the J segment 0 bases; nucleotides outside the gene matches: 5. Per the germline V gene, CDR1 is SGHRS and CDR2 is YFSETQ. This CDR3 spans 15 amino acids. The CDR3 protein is CASSLGGASSYEQYF. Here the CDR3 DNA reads TGCGCCAGCAGCTTAGGGGGCGCATCCTCCTACGAGCAGTACTTC.

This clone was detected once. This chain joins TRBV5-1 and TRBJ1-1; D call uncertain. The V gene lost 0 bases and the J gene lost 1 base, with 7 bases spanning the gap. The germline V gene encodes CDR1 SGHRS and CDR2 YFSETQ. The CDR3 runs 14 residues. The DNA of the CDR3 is TGCGCCAGCAGCTTGGCCGCAGGGAACACTGAAGCTTTCTTT. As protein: CASSLAAGNTEAFF.

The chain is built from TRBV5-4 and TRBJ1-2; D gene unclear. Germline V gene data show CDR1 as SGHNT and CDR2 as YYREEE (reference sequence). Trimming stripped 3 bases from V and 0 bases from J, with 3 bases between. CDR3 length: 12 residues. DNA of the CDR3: TGTGCCAGCAGCTCCACTAACTATGGCTACACCTTC. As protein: CASSSTNYGYTF.

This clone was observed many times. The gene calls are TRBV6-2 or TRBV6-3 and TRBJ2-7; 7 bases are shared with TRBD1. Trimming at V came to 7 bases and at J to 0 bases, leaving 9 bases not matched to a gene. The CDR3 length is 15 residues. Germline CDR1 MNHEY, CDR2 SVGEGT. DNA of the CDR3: TGTGCCAGCACCCCACCCGGGACAGACTCCTACGAGCAGTACTTC. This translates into CASTPPGTDSYEQYF.

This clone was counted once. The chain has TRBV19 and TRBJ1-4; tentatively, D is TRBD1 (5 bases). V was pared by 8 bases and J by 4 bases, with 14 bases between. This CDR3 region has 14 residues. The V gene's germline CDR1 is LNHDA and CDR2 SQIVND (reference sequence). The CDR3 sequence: CASGGVGFNEKLFF. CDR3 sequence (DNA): TGTGCCAGTGGGGGGGTCGGTTTTAATGAAAAACTGTTTTTT.

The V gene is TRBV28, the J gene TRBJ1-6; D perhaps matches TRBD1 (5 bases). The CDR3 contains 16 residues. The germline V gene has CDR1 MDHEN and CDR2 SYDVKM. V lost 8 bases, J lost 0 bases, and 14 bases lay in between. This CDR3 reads CASQGARSSYNSPLHF. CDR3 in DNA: TGTGCCAGCCAGGGCGCCCGGAGCTCCTATAATTCACCCCTCCACTTT.

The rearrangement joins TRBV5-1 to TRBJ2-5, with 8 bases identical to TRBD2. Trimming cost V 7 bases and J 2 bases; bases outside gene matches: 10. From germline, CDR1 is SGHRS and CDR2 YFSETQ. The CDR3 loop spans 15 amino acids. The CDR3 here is CASLRGGGPQETQYF. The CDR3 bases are TGCGCCAGCTTAAGGGGCGGGGGGCCGCAAGAGACCCAGTACTTC.

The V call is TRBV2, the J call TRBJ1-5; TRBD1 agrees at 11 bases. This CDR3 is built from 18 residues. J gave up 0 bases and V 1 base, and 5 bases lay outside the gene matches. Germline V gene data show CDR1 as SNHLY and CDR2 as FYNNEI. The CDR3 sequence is CASSEGTGGSNSNQPQHF. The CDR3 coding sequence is TGTGCCAGCAGTGAAGGGACAGGGGGCTCAAATAGCAATCAGCCCCAGCATTTT.

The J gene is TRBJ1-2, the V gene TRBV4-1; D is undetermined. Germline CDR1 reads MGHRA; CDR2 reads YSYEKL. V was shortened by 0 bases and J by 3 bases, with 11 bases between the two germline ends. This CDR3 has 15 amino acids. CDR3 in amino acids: CASSQDLADYYGYTF. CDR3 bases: TGCGCCAGCAGCCAAGATTTGGCGGATTACTATGGCTACACCTTC.

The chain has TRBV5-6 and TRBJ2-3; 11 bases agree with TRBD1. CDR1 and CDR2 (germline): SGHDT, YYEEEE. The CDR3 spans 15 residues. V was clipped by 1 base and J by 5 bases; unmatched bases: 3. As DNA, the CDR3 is TGTGCCAGCAGCTTGTCCGGGACAGGGGGAGATACGCAGTATTTT. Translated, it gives CASSLSGTGGDTQYF.

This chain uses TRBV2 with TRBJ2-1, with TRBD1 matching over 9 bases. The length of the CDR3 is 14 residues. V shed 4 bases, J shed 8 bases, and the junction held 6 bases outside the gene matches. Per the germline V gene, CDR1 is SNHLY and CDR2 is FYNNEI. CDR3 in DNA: TGTGCCAGCAGTGTACAGGGGGCTAACTATGAGCAGTTCTTC. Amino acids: CASSVQGANYEQFF.

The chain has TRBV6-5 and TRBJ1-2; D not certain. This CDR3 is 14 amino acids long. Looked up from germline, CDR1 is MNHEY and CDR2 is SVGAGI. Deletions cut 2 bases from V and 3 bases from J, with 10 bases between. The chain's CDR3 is CASSYAQAYYGYTF. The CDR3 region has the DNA TGTGCCAGCAGTTACGCCCAGGCTTACTATGGCTACACCTTC.

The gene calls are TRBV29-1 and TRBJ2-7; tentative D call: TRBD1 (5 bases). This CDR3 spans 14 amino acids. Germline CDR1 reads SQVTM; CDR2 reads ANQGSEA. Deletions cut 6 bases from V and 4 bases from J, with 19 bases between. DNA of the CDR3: TGCAGCGTCGATAGACGGACAACCCTTTACGAGCAGTACTTC. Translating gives CSVDRRTTLYEQYF.

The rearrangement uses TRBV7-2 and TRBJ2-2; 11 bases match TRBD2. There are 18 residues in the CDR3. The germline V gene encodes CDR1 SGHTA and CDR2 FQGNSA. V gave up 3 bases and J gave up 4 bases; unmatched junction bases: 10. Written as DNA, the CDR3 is TGTGCCAGCAGCTTGGGGGGGCTAGCGGGAGGTGGCACCGGGGAGCTGTTTTTT. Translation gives CASSLGGLAGGGTGELFF.